The rows below give T cell receptor beta chains drawn from one sample of a study of T cell repertoires in breast cancer. TCRdb reprocessed the emulsion pairing reads with MiXCR, giving one entry per CDR3 protein. The table records roughly 40,000 distinct CDR3 sequences, around 45% of them present only once. Sequenced material: CD8+ T cells. The receptors stem from a pool of human donors with breast cancer or a healthy control (not recorded which). Both conserved end residues are part of each CDR3. Fields, in order: V gene, clone size, D gene, J gene, CDR3 protein, CDR3 DNA. The D gene is left open where the match is weak. A clone size is listed for some rows: how often the clone was seen (once, few, many), or a class if it is expanded.

v_gene: TRBV6-4; abundance: few; d_gene: -; j_gene: TRBJ2-6; CDR3aa: CASSPDTTGANVLTF; CDR3nt: TGTGCCAGCAGTCCCGACACTACTGGGGCCAACGTCCTGACTTTC
v_gene: TRBV7-9; abundance: -; d_gene: TRBD2; j_gene: TRBJ2-7; CDR3aa: CASSLTRTSGSHEQYF; CDR3nt: TGTGCCAGCAGCCTAACACGGACTAGCGGGAGCCACGAGCAGTACTTC
v_gene: TRBV20-1; abundance: few; d_gene: TRBD2; j_gene: TRBJ2-1; CDR3aa: CSARDGGGGPGEQFF; CDR3nt: TGCAGTGCTAGAGATGGGGGCGGGGGGCCCGGTGAGCAGTTCTTC
v_gene: TRBV10-3; abundance: few; d_gene: -; j_gene: TRBJ2-7; CDR3aa: CAISPGLANYEQYF; CDR3nt: TGTGCCATCAGCCCGGGCCTAGCAAACTACGAGCAGTACTTC
v_gene: TRBV12-3/TRBV12-4; abundance: -; d_gene: -; j_gene: TRBJ2-1; CDR3aa: CASSLSELNNEQFF; CDR3nt: TGTGCCAGCAGTTTATCGGAACTTAATAATGAGCAGTTCTTC
v_gene: TRBV27; abundance: many; d_gene: -; j_gene: TRBJ2-7; CDR3aa: CASSRAGSYEQYF; CDR3nt: TGTGCCAGCAGTCGAGCGGGTAGCTACGAGCAGTACTTC
v_gene: TRBV20-1; abundance: few; d_gene: TRBD2; j_gene: TRBJ2-3; CDR3aa: CSAREPSGRAVDTQYF; CDR3nt: TGCAGTGCTAGAGAACCTAGCGGGAGGGCCGTAGATACGCAGTATTTT
v_gene: TRBV5-1; abundance: -; d_gene: -; j_gene: TRBJ1-1; CDR3aa: CASRADGGGNTEAFF; CDR3nt: TGCGCCAGCAGAGCTGACGGAGGAGGGAACACTGAAGCTTTCTTT
v_gene: TRBV5-4; abundance: -; d_gene: TRBD1; j_gene: TRBJ2-7; CDR3aa: CASSLPGQGAIEQYF; CDR3nt: TGTGCCAGCAGCTTACCGGGACAGGGGGCTATTGAGCAGTACTTC
v_gene: TRBV25-1; abundance: -; d_gene: TRBD2; j_gene: TRBJ2-7; CDR3aa: CVSSEPGLAGAEQYF; CDR3nt: TGTGTCAGCAGTGAACCGGGACTAGCGGGAGCCGAGCAGTACTTC
v_gene: TRBV5-1; abundance: -; d_gene: -; j_gene: TRBJ1-3; CDR3aa: CASSLTNYGNTIYF; CDR3nt: TGCGCCAGCAGCTTGACTAACTATGGAAACACCATATATTTT
v_gene: TRBV7-2; abundance: -; d_gene: -; j_gene: TRBJ1-6; CDR3aa: CASSRGVDNSPLHF; CDR3nt: TGTGCCAGCAGCCGGGGGGTTGACAATTCACCCCTCCACTTT
v_gene: TRBV20-1; abundance: -; d_gene: TRBD1; j_gene: TRBJ1-2; CDR3aa: CSAREETGRTF; CDR3nt: TGCAGTGCTAGAGAGGAGACAGGGCGTACCTTC
v_gene: TRBV6-5; abundance: -; d_gene: TRBD1; j_gene: TRBJ2-3; CDR3aa: CASTQGQGDTDTQYF; CDR3nt: TGTGCCAGCACTCAAGGACAGGGCGACACAGATACGCAGTATTTT
v_gene: TRBV12-3/TRBV12-4; abundance: -; d_gene: -; j_gene: TRBJ1-2; CDR3aa: CASRAGPFGGYTF; CDR3nt: TGTGCCAGCAGGGCGGGGCCTTTCGGGGGCTACACCTTC
v_gene: TRBV3-1; abundance: -; d_gene: -; j_gene: TRBJ2-2; CDR3aa: CASSQGGRLTNTGELFF; CDR3nt: TGTGCCAGCAGCCAAGGGGGCCGGCTAACGAACACCGGGGAGCTGTTTTTT
v_gene: TRBV20-1; abundance: -; d_gene: -; j_gene: TRBJ2-1; CDR3aa: CSARIGSDEQFF; CDR3nt: TGCAGTGCTAGAATCGGGAGCGATGAGCAGTTCTTC
v_gene: TRBV6-1; abundance: -; d_gene: -; j_gene: TRBJ1-5; CDR3aa: CASRGTWGSSQPQHF; CDR3nt: TGTGCCAGCAGGGGGACCTGGGGGAGCAGTCAGCCCCAGCATTTT
v_gene: TRBV10-1; abundance: -; d_gene: -; j_gene: TRBJ2-1; CDR3aa: CASSEVGPWNEQFF; CDR3nt: TGCGCCAGCAGTGAAGTTGGCCCGTGGAATGAGCAGTTCTTC
v_gene: TRBV7-2; abundance: few; d_gene: TRBD2; j_gene: TRBJ2-1; CDR3aa: CASSSRLAREQFF; CDR3nt: TGTGCCAGCAGCTCGCGACTAGCCCGGGAGCAGTTCTTC
v_gene: TRBV14; abundance: -; d_gene: -; j_gene: TRBJ1-2; CDR3aa: CASSHSLGDTDDYGYTF; CDR3nt: TGTGCCAGCAGCCACTCGCTCGGGGACACGGACGACTATGGCTACACCTTC
v_gene: TRBV7-2; abundance: few; d_gene: -; j_gene: TRBJ2-7; CDR3aa: CASSSLRGHEQYF; CDR3nt: TGTGCCAGCAGCTCCCTAAGGGGCCACGAGCAGTACTTC
v_gene: TRBV5-6; abundance: -; d_gene: -; j_gene: TRBJ1-2; CDR3aa: CASSLGVYGYTF; CDR3nt: TGTGCCAGCAGCTTGGGTGTCTATGGCTACACCTTC
v_gene: TRBV20-1; abundance: -; d_gene: TRBD2; j_gene: TRBJ2-5; CDR3aa: CSARLAGVETQHF; CDR3nt: TGCAGTGCTAGACTAGCGGGAGTCGAGACCCAGCACTTC